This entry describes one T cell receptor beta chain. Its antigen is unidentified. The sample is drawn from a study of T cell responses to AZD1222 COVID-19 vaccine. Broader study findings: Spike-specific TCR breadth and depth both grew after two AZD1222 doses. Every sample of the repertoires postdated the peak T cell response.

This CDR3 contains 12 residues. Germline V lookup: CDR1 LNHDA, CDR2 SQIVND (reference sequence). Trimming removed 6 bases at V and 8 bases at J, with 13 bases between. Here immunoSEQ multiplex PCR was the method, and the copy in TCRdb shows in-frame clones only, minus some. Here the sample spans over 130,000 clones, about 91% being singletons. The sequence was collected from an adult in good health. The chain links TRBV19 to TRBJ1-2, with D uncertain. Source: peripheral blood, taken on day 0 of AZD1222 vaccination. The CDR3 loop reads CASSRLWQGYTF. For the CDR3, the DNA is TGTGCCAGTAGCCGCCTATGGCAGGGCTACACCTTC.